A selection of T cell receptor beta chains follows, all from one sample in a study of blood T cell repertoires in COVID-19. TCRdb's table, derived via immunoSEQ multiplex PCR, lists solely in-frame clones and lacks some. The repertoire consists of under 200,000 clones, with more than 75% occurring once and the leading ten covering 7%. Sequencing used PBMCs or T cells enriched from blood (not recorded which). The receptors here all came from a woman aged 50 to 60 who had recovered from COVID-19. The CDR3 runs from the conserved cysteine through the conserved F or W. D genes are given only for firm matches. Size is omitted from some rows. Given values are once, few, many or a class for expanded clones.

clone size | D gene | J gene | V gene | CDR3 protein | CDR3 DNA
NA | NA | TRBJ2-7 | TRBV28 | CASTSTDTTYEQYF | TGTGCCAGCACTTCCACGGACACCACCTACGAGCAGTACTTC
NA | NA | TRBJ2-2 | TRBV27 | CASSPRDFLTPTNTGELFF | TGTGCCAGCAGTCCCCGGGACTTTCTCACCCCAACCAACACCGGGGAGCTGTTTTTT
NA | TRBD1 | TRBJ1-1 | TRBV10-3 | CAIRDRSGTEAFF | TGTGCCATCAGGGACAGGTCGGGGACTGAAGCTTTCTTT
NA | NA | TRBJ1-2 | TRBV19 | CASSPYSNYGYTF | TGTGCCAGTAGCCCATACAGTAACTATGGCTACACCTTC
medium-sized | TRBD2 | TRBJ2-7 | TRBV6-2/TRBV6-3 | CASSYRPGLAGASSYEQYF | TGTGCCAGCAGTTATCGCCCCGGGCTAGCGGGAGCCAGCTCCTACGAGCAGTACTTC
NA | TRBD1 | TRBJ2-5 | TRBV7-9 | CASSFIPGQRREETQYF | TGTGCCAGCAGCTTTATACCGGGACAGAGAAGAGAAGAGACCCAGTACTTC
NA | NA | TRBJ2-2 | TRBV19 | CASSMSGTNTGELFF | TGTGCCAGTAGTATGTCGGGGACGAACACCGGGGAGCTGTTTTTT
NA | TRBD2 | TRBJ2-5 | TRBV5-8 | CASSAGLAGGTLQETQYF | TGTGCCAGCAGCGCCGGACTAGCGGGAGGAACCCTCCAAGAGACCCAGTACTTC
few | NA | TRBJ1-3 | TRBV11-2 | CASSLVRGGSSGNTIYF | TGTGCCAGCAGCTTAGTTCGTGGAGGGAGCTCTGGAAACACCATATATTTT
NA | NA | TRBJ2-2 | TRBV11-2 | CASSLISSLDTGELFF | TGTGCCAGCAGCTTAATTTCTAGCCTAGACACCGGGGAGCTGTTTTTT
NA | NA | TRBJ2-2 | TRBV19 | CASSIGEGTGELFF | TGTGCCAGTAGTATCGGAGAGGGCACCGGGGAGCTGTTTTTT
NA | TRBD2 | TRBJ2-3 | TRBV2 | CASSDSGRADTQYF | TGTGCCAGCAGTGATAGCGGGAGGGCAGATACGCAGTATTTT
once | TRBD1 | TRBJ1-2 | TRBV28 | CASSLPGTGGELSGYTF | TGTGCCAGCAGTTTACCCGGGACAGGGGGAGAACTGAGTGGCTACACCTTC
NA | NA | TRBJ1-6 | TRBV9 | CASSVGGGHSPLHF | TGTGCCAGCAGCGTAGGAGGGGGTCATTCACCCCTCCACTTT
few | NA | TRBJ2-1 | TRBV7-8 | CASTVQGLGSYNEQFF | TGTGCCAGCACCGTACAGGGTCTTGGCTCCTACAATGAGCAGTTCTTC
NA | TRBD1 | TRBJ2-4 | TRBV7-9 | CASSDRDRRDIQYF | TGTGCCAGCAGCGACCGGGACAGGAGGGACATTCAGTACTTC
NA | NA | TRBJ2-3 | TRBV5-1 | CASLKGTILTDTQYF | TGCGCCAGCCTCAAAGGAACTATACTCACAGATACGCAGTATTTT
NA | TRBD1 | TRBJ1-1 | TRBV27 | CASSSGDSEAFF | TGTGCCAGCAGTTCCGGGGACAGCGAAGCTTTCTTT
NA | NA | TRBJ1-5 | TRBV10-3 | CAISESTGGDQPQHF | TGTGCCATCAGTGAGTCGACAGGAGGAGATCAGCCCCAGCATTTT
NA | TRBD1 | TRBJ1-5 | TRBV19 | CASTDRVKPQHF | TGTGCCTCAACTGACAGGGTGAAGCCCCAGCATTTT
NA | NA | TRBJ2-7 | TRBV11-2 | CASSLGGTENQYF | TGTGCCAGCAGCTTAGGAGGTACCGAAAATCAGTACTTC
NA | NA | TRBJ2-1 | TRBV11-1 | CASSSLRGGDEQFF | TGTGCCAGCAGCTCACTCCGTGGAGGGGATGAGCAGTTCTTC
NA | NA | TRBJ1-1 | TRBV5-1 | CASTPLGGTEAFF | TGCGCCAGCACCCCCTTGGGGGGCACTGAAGCTTTCTTT
NA | TRBD2 | TRBJ2-1 | TRBV29-1 | CSVDGGSKGNEQFF | TGCAGCGTTGACGGCGGGAGTAAGGGCAATGAGCAGTTCTTC
NA | NA | TRBJ1-5 | TRBV19 | CASMNTGSTSQPQHF | TGTGCCAGTATGAACACGGGGTCCACAAGTCAGCCCCAGCATTTT
NA | TRBD1 | TRBJ2-1 | TRBV7-2 | CASSFPTGGGEQFF | TGTGCCAGCAGCTTCCCAACAGGGGGCGGCGAGCAGTTCTTC
NA | NA | TRBJ1-5 | TRBV11-2 | CASSLGSGGAQHF | TGTGCCAGCAGCTTAGGGTCCGGGGGGGCCCAGCATTTT
NA | TRBD2 | TRBJ2-7 | TRBV19 | CASSRLREASSHTYEQYF | TGTGCCAGTAGTAGGTTGCGGGAGGCCTCCTCACATACCTACGAGCAGTACTTC
NA | TRBD2 | TRBJ2-5 | TRBV30 | CAWSASRTSDQETQYF | TGTGCCTGGAGTGCGTCTCGGACTAGCGACCAAGAGACCCAGTACTTC
NA | NA | TRBJ2-7 | TRBV10-3 | CAISEGTAGSPEQYF | TGTGCCATCAGTGAGGGGACGGCGGGGTCTCCCGAGCAGTACTTC
many | TRBD2 | TRBJ2-1 | TRBV30 | CAWSVTGLGSDEQFF | TGTGCCTGGAGTGTAACGGGACTAGGGTCTGATGAGCAGTTCTTC
NA | TRBD1 | TRBJ2-3 | TRBV28 | CASSLSGTGASADTQYF | TGTGCCAGCAGTTTATCCGGGACAGGGGCCTCGGCAGATACGCAGTATTTT
NA | TRBD1 | TRBJ1-1 | TRBV30 | CAWRRTGTEAFF | TGTGCCTGGAGAAGGACAGGGACTGAAGCTTTCTTT
once | TRBD1 | TRBJ1-2 | TRBV5-1 | CASSVSGGGYTF | TGCGCCAGCAGCGTTTCAGGGGGAGGCTACACCTTC
NA | NA | TRBJ1-1 | TRBV3-1/TRBV3-2 | CASSTGGVGEAFF | TGTGCCAGCAGCACGGGGGGGGTTGGTGAAGCTTTCTTT
NA | NA | TRBJ2-7 | TRBV19 | CASSPRLESYEQYF | TGTGCCAGTAGTCCACGACTGGAGTCCTACGAGCAGTACTTC
NA | TRBD1 | TRBJ2-2 | TRBV30 | CACKGQSNTGELFF | TGTGCCTGCAAGGGACAGTCGAACACCGGGGAGCTGTTTTTT
NA | TRBD1 | TRBJ1-5 | TRBV12-5 | CASGLGNRGRDNQPQHF | TGTGCTAGTGGTTTGGGTAACAGGGGGCGCGACAATCAGCCCCAGCATTTT
NA | TRBD1 | TRBJ2-1 | TRBV9 | CASSDQGATYNEQFF | TGTGCCAGCAGCGACCAGGGGGCGACCTACAATGAGCAGTTCTTC
NA | TRBD1 | TRBJ1-1 | TRBV30 | CAWRGTGGTEAFF | TGTGCCTGGAGGGGGACAGGGGGTACTGAAGCTTTCTTT
NA | TRBD1 | TRBJ1-1 | TRBV28 | CASRPGQGATEAFF | TGTGCCAGCAGGCCGGGACAGGGGGCCACTGAAGCTTTCTTT
NA | NA | TRBJ1-6 | TRBV27 | CATKMVNSPLHF | TGTGCCACTAAAATGGTGAATTCACCCCTCCACTTT
many | TRBD1 | TRBJ2-2 | TRBV7-9 | CASSYGQGFHTGELFF | TGTGCCAGCAGCTACGGACAGGGATTCCACACCGGGGAGCTGTTTTTT
NA | NA | TRBJ1-2 | TRBV15 | CATSDGAYGYTF | TGTGCCACCAGCGATGGGGCCTATGGCTACACCTTC
NA | TRBD2 | TRBJ2-7 | TRBV6-1 | CASSEVQTSVSSYEQYF | TGTGCCAGCAGTGAAGTTCAGACTAGCGTTAGCTCCTACGAGCAGTACTTC
NA | TRBD2 | TRBJ2-5 | TRBV5-5 | CASSLGLAEVQETQYF | TGTGCCAGCAGCTTGGGACTAGCGGAGGTACAAGAGACCCAGTACTTC
NA | NA | TRBJ2-7 | TRBV28 | CASGDLAISYEQYF | TGTGCCAGCGGGGATCTAGCGATTTCCTACGAGCAGTACTTC
NA | NA | TRBJ1-5 | TRBV28 | CASSEGVDRHF | TGTGCCAGCAGTGAGGGGGTAGATCGGCATTTT
NA | NA | TRBJ2-1 | TRBV19 | CASSIQVYNEQFF | TGTGCCAGTAGTATCCAGGTATACAATGAGCAGTTCTTC
NA | TRBD2 | TRBJ2-1 | TRBV24-1 | CATSGGTSARYNEQFF | TGTGCCACCAGTGGGGGGACTAGCGCCCGTTACAATGAGCAGTTCTTC